This is a list of T cell receptor beta chains from one sample in a study of T cells after yellow fever vaccination. TCRdb analysed the 5' RACE reads with MiXCR anew, one entry per CDR3 protein. Among some 320,000 distinct CDR3 sequences, roughly 3.9% were seen once, and the ten largest hold around 23%. The source material was PBMCs, sampled 5 days after the yellow fever booster vaccination. The receptors were gathered from a man younger than 35 who received the YFV17D yellow fever vaccine. The CDR3 runs from the conserved cysteine through the conserved F or W. Each record gives: V gene, D gene, clone size, J gene, CDR3 DNA, CDR3 protein. A D gene is named only where the DNA matches it firmly. Clone sizes are given selectively: once, few, many, or a class where the clone is expanded.

TRBV5-4,TRBD1,few,TRBJ1-2,TGTGCCAGCAGCTTGGTCGGGACAGGGGCCCCATATGGCTACACCTTC,CASSLVGTGAPYGYTF
TRBV7-2,-,-,TRBJ1-1,TGTGCCAGCAGCTTACGCAGGAGGGCTTTCTTT,CASSLRRRAFF
TRBV20-1,-,few,TRBJ1-5,TGCAGTGCAACGAAGACAGGCCTCAATCAGCCCCAGCATTTT,CSATKTGLNQPQHF
TRBV28,TRBD1,few,TRBJ2-2,TGTGCCAGCAGACAGGGGGGACAGGGAAACACCGGGGAGCTGTTTTTT,CASRQGGQGNTGELFF
TRBV6-5,TRBD2,few,TRBJ2-1,TGTGCCAGCAATCAAATGACTAGCCGACCCTACAATGAGCAGTTCTTC,CASNQMTSRPYNEQFF
TRBV27,TRBD2,few,TRBJ2-7,TGTGCCAGCAGTTTAAGGCGGGGGGCCTACGAGCAGTACTTC,CASSLRRGAYEQYF
TRBV20-1,-,many,TRBJ2-3,TGCAGTGCTAGTCCAGGCACAGATACGCAGTATTTT,CSASPGTDTQYF
TRBV10-3,TRBD1,-,TRBJ2-1,TGTGCCATCACTAATGACAGGGGGGGAAACAATGAGCAGTTCTTC,CAITNDRGGNNEQFF
TRBV6-2/TRBV6-3,TRBD2,few,TRBJ2-5,TGTGCCAGCAGCCGAGGACTAGTTCGGGAGACCCAGTACTTC,CASSRGLVRETQYF
TRBV20-1,-,few,TRBJ1-2,TGCAGTGCTAGAGTTGCGGGGGATCTAGGCTACACCTTC,CSARVAGDLGYTF
TRBV7-2,-,-,TRBJ1-5,TGTGCCAGCAGCTTTTCGGCGGGACCTCAGCATTTT,CASSFSAGPQHF
TRBV20-1,-,few,TRBJ2-1,TGCAGTGCTAGAGATCTAGGGGAGCGGTACAATGAGCAGTTCTTC,CSARDLGERYNEQFF
TRBV5-1,-,-,TRBJ2-5,TGCGCCAGCAAGGGCGGATCCCGAGAGACCCAGTACTTC,CASKGGSRETQYF
TRBV5-1,-,many,TRBJ1-6,TGCGCCAGCAGCTTGAACCAACGGGCAGGGGATAATTCACCCCTCCACTTT,CASSLNQRAGDNSPLHF
TRBV12-3/TRBV12-4,-,few,TRBJ1-5,TGTGCCAGCAGTGCCGGGGGGGGCAATCAGCCCCAGCATTTT,CASSAGGGNQPQHF
TRBV12-3/TRBV12-4,TRBD1,many,TRBJ1-2,TGTGCCAGCAGCCCCGACAGGGGGCTAAACTATGGCTACACCTTC,CASSPDRGLNYGYTF
TRBV7-9,-,few,TRBJ2-5,TGTGCCAGCACGAGAGGCGGGGCAGAGACCCAGTACTTC,CASTRGGAETQYF